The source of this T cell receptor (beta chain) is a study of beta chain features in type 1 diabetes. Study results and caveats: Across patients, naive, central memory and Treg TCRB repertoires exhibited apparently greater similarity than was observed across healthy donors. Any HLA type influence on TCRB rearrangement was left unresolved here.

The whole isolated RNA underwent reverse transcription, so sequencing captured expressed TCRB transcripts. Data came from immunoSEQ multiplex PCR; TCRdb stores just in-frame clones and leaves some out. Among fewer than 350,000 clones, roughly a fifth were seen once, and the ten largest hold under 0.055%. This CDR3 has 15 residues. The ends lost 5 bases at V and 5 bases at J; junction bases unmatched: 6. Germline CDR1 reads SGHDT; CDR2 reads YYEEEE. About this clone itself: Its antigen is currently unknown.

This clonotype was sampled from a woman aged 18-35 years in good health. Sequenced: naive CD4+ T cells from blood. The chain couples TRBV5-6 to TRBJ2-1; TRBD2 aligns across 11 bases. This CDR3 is CASRIRLAGNNEQFF. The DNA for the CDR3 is TGTGCCAGCAGAATCCGACTAGCGGGAAACAATGAGCAGTTCTTC.